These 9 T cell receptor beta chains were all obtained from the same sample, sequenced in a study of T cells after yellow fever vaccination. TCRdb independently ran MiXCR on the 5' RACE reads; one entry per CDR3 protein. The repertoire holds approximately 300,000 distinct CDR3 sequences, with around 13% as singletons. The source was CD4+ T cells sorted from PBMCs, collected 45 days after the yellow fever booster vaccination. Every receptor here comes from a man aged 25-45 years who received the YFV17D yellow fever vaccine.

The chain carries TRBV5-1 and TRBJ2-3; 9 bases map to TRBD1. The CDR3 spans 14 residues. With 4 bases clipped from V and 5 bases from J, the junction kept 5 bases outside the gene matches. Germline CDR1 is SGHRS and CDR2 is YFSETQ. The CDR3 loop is CASSGGQGEDTQYF. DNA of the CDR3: TGCGCCAGCAGCGGGGGACAGGGAGAAGATACGCAGTATTTT.

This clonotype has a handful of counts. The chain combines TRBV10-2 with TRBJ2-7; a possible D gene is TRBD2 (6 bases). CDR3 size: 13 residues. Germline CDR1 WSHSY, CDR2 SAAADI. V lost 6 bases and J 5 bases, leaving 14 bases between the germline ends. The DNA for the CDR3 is TGCGCCAGCAGGGAGGCGGGGTTCAACGAGCAGTACTTC. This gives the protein CASREAGFNEQYF.

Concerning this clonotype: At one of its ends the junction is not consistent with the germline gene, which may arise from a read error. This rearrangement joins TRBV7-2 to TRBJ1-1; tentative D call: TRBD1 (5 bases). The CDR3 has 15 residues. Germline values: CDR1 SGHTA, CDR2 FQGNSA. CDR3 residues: CSSSLAGTGNTEAFF. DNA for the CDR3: TGTTCCAGCAGCTTAGCGGGGACGGGGAACACTGAAGCTTTCTTT.

CDR3 DNA: TGTGCCAGCAGCAAAGTGCGCAGCACCGTCTACGAGCAGTACTTC. Translating it yields CASSKVRSTVYEQYF. The chain links TRBV21-1 to TRBJ2-7. TRBV21-1 represents a pseudogene. There are 15 residues in the CDR3.

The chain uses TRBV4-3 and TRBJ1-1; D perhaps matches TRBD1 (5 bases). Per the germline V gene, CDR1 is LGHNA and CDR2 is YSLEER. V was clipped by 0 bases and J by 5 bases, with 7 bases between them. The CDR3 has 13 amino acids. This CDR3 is CASSQERGTEAFF. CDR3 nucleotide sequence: TGCGCCAGCAGCCAAGAGAGGGGTACTGAAGCTTTCTTT.

The CDR3 loop reads CATGGGDYEQYF. CDR3 DNA: TGTGCCACCGGAGGGGGGGACTACGAGCAGTACTTC. The rearrangement joins TRBV15 to TRBJ2-7; D might be TRBD2 (7 bases). V was pared by 8 bases and J by 3 bases, with 11 bases between. The CDR3 runs to 12 residues. Germline assignment: CDR1 LNHNV and CDR2 YYDKDF (reference sequence).

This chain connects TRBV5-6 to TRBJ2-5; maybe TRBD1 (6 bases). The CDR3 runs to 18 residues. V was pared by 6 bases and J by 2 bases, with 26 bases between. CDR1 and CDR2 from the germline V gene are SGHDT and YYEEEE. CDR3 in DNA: TGTGCCAGCACCGTTGTTGTTTTGGGGGCGTCGATTCAAGAGACCCAGTACTTC. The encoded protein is CASTVVVLGASIQETQYF.

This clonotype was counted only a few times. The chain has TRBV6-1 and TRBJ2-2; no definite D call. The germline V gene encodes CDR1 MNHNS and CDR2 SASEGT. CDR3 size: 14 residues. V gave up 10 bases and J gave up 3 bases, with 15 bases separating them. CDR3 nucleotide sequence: TGTGCCACGATCGAGGTCCCTGACACCGGGGAGCTGTTTTTT. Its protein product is CATIEVPDTGELFF.

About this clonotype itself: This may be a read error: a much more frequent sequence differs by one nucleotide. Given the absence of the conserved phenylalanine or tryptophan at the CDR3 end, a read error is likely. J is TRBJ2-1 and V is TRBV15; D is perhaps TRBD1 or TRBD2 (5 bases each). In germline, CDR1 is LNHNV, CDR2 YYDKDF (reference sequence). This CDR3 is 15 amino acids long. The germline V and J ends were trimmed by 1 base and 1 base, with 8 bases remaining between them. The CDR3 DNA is TGTGCCACCAGCAGAGGGGGGAGATCCTACAATGAGCAGTTCTTG. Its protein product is CATSRGGRSYNEQFL.